The clone carrying this TCR beta chain was seen a few times. This sample is drawn from a study of OX40 agonist ivuxolimab in advanced cancers. This table comes from immunoSEQ multiplex PCR, and its TCRdb copy is limited to in-frame clones, with some not included. In the table there are roughly 25,000 clones, 75% to 80% of which are singletons. This clonotype originated in an adult with an advanced solid tumor such as melanoma, head and neck, liver or kidney cancer. This specimen consisted of CD4+ or CD8+ T cells sorted from blood, obtained in a trial of the OX40 agonist ivuxolimab.

As DNA, the CDR3 is TGCGCCAGCAGCTTGGGTCCAGAGTCCAAAAACATTCAGTACTTC. This sequence encodes CASSLGPESKNIQYF. This chain links TRBV5-1 with TRBJ2-4; D gene ambiguous. This CDR3 has 15 amino acids. Trimming cost V 0 bases and J 2 bases, with 9 bases left between them. CDR1 SGHRS and CDR2 YFSETQ come from the germline V gene.